One sample yielded the 13 T cell receptor beta chains listed below, sequenced in a study of identical twins. In TCRdb, the 5' RACE reads were re-called with MiXCR into one record per CDR3 protein. Here the sample spans about 340,000 distinct CDR3 sequences, roughly 12% being singletons. These data were also reused for a study on yellow fever vaccine responses in identical twins.

Material for sequencing was CD8+ T cells sorted from blood. Source of these receptors: a woman aged 18 to 35 in good health.

This clonotype occurred many times. V gene TRBV20-1 combines with J gene TRBJ2-1; 12 nucleotides agree with TRBD2. V shed 0 bases and J 8 bases; nucleotides not matched to a gene: 5. The germline V gene encodes CDR1 DFQATT and CDR2 SNEGSKA (reference sequence). This CDR3 spans 15 amino acids. The CDR3, as DNA: TGCAGTGCTAGAGAAGGACTAGCGGGGTCTGATGAGCAGTTCTTC. Its protein product is CSAREGLAGSDEQFF.

In this sample, this clonotype turned up many times. The J gene is TRBJ1-1, the V gene TRBV12-3 or TRBV12-4; TRBD1 matches 8 bases. V lost 5 bases, J lost 8 bases, and 4 bases stayed unmatched. CDR3 size: 12 residues. The CDR3 coding sequence is TGTGCCAGCAGTCCGGACAGGGACGAAGCTTTCTTT. The encoded protein is CASSPDRDEAFF.

The chain combines TRBV9 with TRBJ2-5; 14 nucleotides line up with TRBD2. J was trimmed by 4 bases and V by 3 bases; bases with no gene match: 11. The CDR3 has 18 amino acids. CDR1 SGDLS and CDR2 YYNGEE come from the germline V gene. The CDR3 region has the DNA TGTGCCAGCAGCGGACTTAAACCGGGACTAGCGGGAGTAGAGACCCAGTACTTC. Amino acid sequence: CASSGLKPGLAGVETQYF.

This chain uses TRBV29-1 with TRBJ2-7, with 14 bases aligning to TRBD2. After removal of 0 bases from V and 6 bases from J, the junction contained 4 bases not matched to a gene. Germline loops: CDR1 SQVTM, CDR2 ANQGSEA. CDR3 length: 15 residues. Here the CDR3 reads CSVEDGTSGSGEQYF. CDR3 DNA: TGCAGCGTTGAAGATGGGACTAGCGGGAGTGGCGAGCAGTACTTC.

V is TRBV11-2 and J is TRBJ1-2; 8 bases are shared with TRBD1. The CDR3 extends over 15 amino acids. In germline, CDR1 is SGHAT, CDR2 FQNNGV. V was pared by 4 bases and J by 4 bases, with 8 bases of the junction left unmatched. Here the CDR3 reads CASSSPQGVFYGYTF. CDR3 nucleotides: TGTGCCAGCAGCTCACCACAGGGGGTTTTCTATGGCTACACCTTC.

CDR3 sequence: CASSLGTGAEQYV. CDR3 DNA: TGTGCCAGCAGCTTAGGGACAGGGGCCGAGCAGTACGTC. The chain combines TRBV11-2 with TRBJ2-7, with 9 bases that match TRBD1. Germline CDR1 is SGHAT and CDR2 is FQNNGV. The trim removed 1 base at V and 6 bases at J, leaving 1 base unmatched. The CDR3 length is 13 residues.

This clonotype was recorded a few times. The rearrangement joins TRBV5-1 to TRBJ1-1; 9 bases are shared with TRBD1. The germline CDR1 and CDR2 sequences are SGHRS and YFSETQ. The V and J ends lost 0 bases and 5 bases, in that order; junction bases with no gene match: 5. The CDR3 length is 15 residues. CDR3 region: CASSLAGTGTTEAFF. In DNA form, the CDR3 reads TGCGCCAGCAGCTTGGCCGGGACAGGGACGACTGAAGCTTTCTTT.

Many counts were recorded for this clonotype. J is TRBJ1-1 and V is TRBV5-6; perhaps TRBD1 as D (5 bases). This CDR3 comprises 13 residues. Germline V CDR1 and CDR2: SGHDT, YYEEEE. Trimming left V 5 bases short and J 2 bases short, with 10 bases between. The CDR3 loop reads CASSWDGNTEAFF. CDR3 coding DNA: TGTGCCAGCAGTTGGGACGGAAACACTGAAGCTTTCTTT. Variable domain in full (rest from reference TRBV5-6 and TRBJ1-1): DAGVTQSPTHLIKTRGQQVTLRCSPKSGHDTVSWYQQALGQGPQFIFQYYEEEERQRGNFPDRFSGHQFPNYSSELNVNALLLGDSALYLCASSWDGNTEAFFGQGTRLTVV.

V gene TRBV29-1 combines with J gene TRBJ1-2; D gene uncertain. The V and J ends lost 0 bases and 5 bases respectively, with 7 bases between them. The CDR3 runs to 12 residues. The germline gives CDR1 SQVTM, CDR2 ANQGSEA. CDR3 in amino acids: CSVEEGLYGYTF. The CDR3 coding sequence is TGCAGCGTTGAAGAGGGGTTATATGGCTACACCTTC.

This clonotype was counted between two and nine times. This chain uses TRBV2 with TRBJ2-7; 8 bases align to TRBD1. Germline values: CDR1 SNHLY, CDR2 FYNNEI. V lost 6 bases to trimming and J lost 3 bases; unmatched junction nucleotides: 10. This CDR3 spans 15 amino acids. DNA for the CDR3: TGTGCCAGCAGCAACGGACAGGGAGCGATCTACGAGCAGTACGTC. It translates to CASSNGQGAIYEQYV.

Only a few counts were recorded for this clonotype. The V gene is TRBV5-1, the J gene TRBJ1-2; 8 bases map to TRBD1. Germline assignment: CDR1 SGHRS and CDR2 YFSETQ. This CDR3 spans 12 amino acids. J gave up 9 bases and V 7 bases, and 8 bases lay outside the gene matches. The CDR3 loop reads CASPNNRGSYTF. DNA of the CDR3: TGCGCCAGCCCGAACAACAGGGGGAGCTACACCTTC.

The J gene is TRBJ2-7, the V gene TRBV11-2, with D maybe TRBD2 (5 bases). Trimming removed 1 base at V and 2 bases at J, with 15 bases between. The CDR3 has 16 amino acids. Germline values: CDR1 SGHAT, CDR2 FQNNGV. The CDR3 here is CASSLVLGSSPYEQYF. As DNA, the CDR3 is TGTGCCAGCAGCTTAGTTTTGGGGAGTAGTCCCTACGAGCAGTACTTC.

This clonotype has only a few counts. The chain carries TRBV5-1 and TRBJ2-3, with D hard to call. V lost 0 bases and J lost 3, with 8 bases in between. Germline assignment: CDR1 SGHRS and CDR2 YFSETQ. The CDR3 length is 14 residues. CDR3 nucleotides: TGCGCCAGCAGCTTGGAAATACCAACAGATACGCAGTATTTT. Translation: CASSLEIPTDTQYF.